This T cell receptor (beta chain) derives from a study of T cells in Graves' hyperthyroidism and ophthalmopathy. Study in general: Peripheral blood was collected at initial diagnosis, before any treatment.

CDR1 is MNHEY, CDR2 SVGEGT, per germline. This CDR3 has 20 residues. V was clipped by 7 bases and J by 5 bases; unmatched bases: 22. Each ophthalmopathy patient scored at least 3 on the Clinical Activity Score and at least 4 on NOSPECS grade, with duration under 3 months. Every diagnosis used clinical symptoms, serum thyroxine and TRAb, thyroid ultrasound and orbital computed tomography. Amplified TCR beta CDR3 regions came from RNA transcripts. The HTBI primer set served for first-round RT-PCR of the TCR CDR3. Via MiXCR, TCRdb re-called the multiplex PCR reads, giving one row per CDR3 protein. The sample shows more than 450,000 distinct CDR3 sequences, just under 20% of them seen only once.

The J gene is TRBJ2-1, the V gene TRBV6-2 or TRBV6-3, with TRBD2 identical over 11 bases. Specimen: blood. This TCR came from a man aged 35-49 years with Graves' ophthalmopathy. The CDR3 nucleotides read TGTGCCAGCAAGCCCCCCGGCCTCCGGGGAGGGACTAGCGGCCACAATGAGCAGTTCTTC. Translation: CASKPPGLRGGTSGHNEQFF.